A selection of T cell receptor beta chains follows, all from one sample in a study of T-cell memory formation after mild COVID-19. Each CDR3 protein gets one entry after TCRdb re-called the 5' RACE reads with MiXCR. The sample yields 100,000 to 150,000 distinct CDR3 sequences, about 6% seen once. The sequenced material came from PBMCs or a T cell subset sorted from them (not recorded which). The receptor source for this set is an adult woman who had mild COVID-19 (a few samples of this study predate the infection). Cell type and time point are not known. Both conserved end residues are part of each CDR3. Fields, in order: CDR3 protein, CDR3 DNA, V gene, J gene, clone size, D gene. The D gene is left open where the match is weak. Clone size is not always given. Where it is, it says once, few, many or a class for expanded clones.

CASSPRTREETQYF	TGCGCCAGCAGCCCCCGGACTAGGGAGGAGACCCAGTACTTC	TRBV5-1	TRBJ2-5	NA	TRBD2
CASSAHRGTNTEAFF	TGTGCCAGCAGCGCACATCGGGGAACGAACACTGAAGCTTTCTTT	TRBV3-1	TRBJ1-1	NA	NA
CASSLAPGLGSYNEQFF	TGTGCCAGCAGCTTAGCGCCGGGACTAGGCTCCTACAATGAGCAGTTCTTC	TRBV7-2	TRBJ2-1	many	TRBD2
CAISEPGEGAYF	TGTGCCATCAGTGAGCCAGGGGAGGGGGCCTACTTC	TRBV10-3	TRBJ2-7	few	NA
CASSVGVAGTDTQYF	TGTGCCAGCAGCGTAGGGGTAGCGGGGACAGATACGCAGTATTTT	TRBV9	TRBJ2-3	many	TRBD2
CASSFIAAPGYEQYF	TGCGCCAGCAGCTTCATAGCGGCCCCCGGCTACGAGCAGTACTTC	TRBV5-1	TRBJ2-7	few	NA
CASSYLQGRSEAFF	TGTGCCAGCAGTTACCTACAGGGGAGATCTGAAGCTTTCTTT	TRBV6-5	TRBJ1-1	NA	TRBD1
CASSLPGENIQYF	TGTGCCAGCAGCTTGCCAGGAGAAAACATTCAGTACTTC	TRBV5-4	TRBJ2-4	few	NA
CSASGDGGYTF	TGCAGTGCTAGTGGGGACGGAGGCTACACCTTC	TRBV20-1	TRBJ1-2	few	NA
CASTQRGAGNNSPLHF	TGTGCCAGCACCCAAAGGGGGGCCGGCAATAATTCACCCCTCCACTTT	TRBV7-2	TRBJ1-6	few	NA
CASSPGTAKAFF	TGTGCCAGCAGCCCTGGAACCGCTAAAGCTTTCTTT	TRBV3-1	TRBJ1-1	NA	NA
CASSLSTNQPQHF	TGTGCCAGCAGTTTATCGACCAATCAGCCCCAGCATTTT	TRBV27	TRBJ1-5	NA	NA
CSAPRGTLNTDTQYF	TGCAGTGCACCGCGGGGGACACTTAACACAGATACGCAGTATTTT	TRBV20-1	TRBJ2-3	many	NA
CASSLGLLSHEQYF	TGTGCCAGCAGCCTAGGACTTCTAAGTCACGAGCAGTACTTC	TRBV9	TRBJ2-7	many	NA
CASSRLARGDDEQFF	TGTGCCAGCAGCCGACTCGCCCGGGGGGACGATGAGCAGTTCTTC	TRBV6-2/TRBV6-3	TRBJ2-1	NA	TRBD2
CSARRRHSGSVYEQYF	TGCAGTGCTAGACGGCGACATAGCGGGAGTGTCTACGAGCAGTACTTC	TRBV20-1	TRBJ2-7	NA	TRBD2
CASSLVASGSPYEQYF	TGTGCCAGCAGCTTAGTGGCTAGCGGGAGCCCCTACGAGCAGTACTTC	TRBV7-2	TRBJ2-7	many	TRBD2
CASSLSKGVTQYF	TGTGCCAGCAGTTTAAGTAAGGGGGTTACGCAGTATTTT	TRBV12-3/TRBV12-4	TRBJ2-3	few	NA
CASIGGPPYNEQFF	TGTGCCAGCATCGGAGGCCCCCCTTACAATGAGCAGTTCTTC	TRBV7-2	TRBJ2-1	few	NA
CASSQISGTGTGANVLTF	TGTGCCAGCAGCCAAATTTCCGGGACAGGGACCGGGGCCAACGTCCTGACTTTC	TRBV14	TRBJ2-6	few	TRBD1
CASTYLAGELFF	TGTGCCAGCACCTACTTGGCCGGGGAGCTGTTTTTT	TRBV12-3/TRBV12-4	TRBJ2-2	few	NA
CATSDILGTSRNEQFF	TGTGCCACCAGTGACATTTTGGGGACTAGTAGGAATGAGCAGTTCTTC	TRBV24-1	TRBJ2-1	few	TRBD2
CSARVAGELYEQYF	TGCAGTGCTAGAGTAGCGGGAGAATTGTACGAGCAGTACTTC	TRBV20-1	TRBJ2-7	few	TRBD2
CASSYAQGWGEQFF	TGTGCCAGCAGTTACGCACAGGGGTGGGGTGAGCAGTTCTTC	TRBV6-5	TRBJ2-1	many	TRBD1
CASSSPPGGRGPDQPQHF	TGTGCCAGCAGTTCACCCCCGGGAGGCAGGGGGCCTGATCAGCCCCAGCATTTT	TRBV12-3/TRBV12-4	TRBJ1-5	many	TRBD1
CAWSKDGTDNQPQHF	TGTGCCTGGAGTAAAGACGGGACCGATAATCAGCCCCAGCATTTT	TRBV30	TRBJ1-5	NA	NA
CASSLDIDVGYTF	TGTGCCAGCAGCTTAGATATCGACGTGGGCTACACCTTC	TRBV11-2	TRBJ1-2	few	NA
CASSSREGSGDYGYTF	TGTGCCAGCAGCTCCAGGGAGGGGTCTGGGGACTATGGCTACACCTTC	TRBV7-9	TRBJ1-2	few	NA
CASFTGVATEAFF	TGTGCCAGTTTTACAGGGGTCGCCACTGAAGCTTTCTTT	TRBV6-5	TRBJ1-1	many	TRBD1
CASSGTGSTDTQYF	TGCGCCAGCAGCGGCACAGGGTCCACAGATACGCAGTATTTT	TRBV5-1	TRBJ2-3	many	NA
CASSFQGATEAFF	TGTGCCAGCAGTTTTCAGGGAGCCACTGAAGCTTTCTTT	TRBV12-3/TRBV12-4	TRBJ1-1	many	NA
CASSLPLAGALDTQYF	TGTGCCAGCAGCTTACCCCTAGCGGGAGCTCTGGATACGCAGTATTTT	TRBV7-2	TRBJ2-3	few	TRBD2
CAWSATDRGIEGTEAFF	TGTGCCTGGAGTGCTACGGACAGGGGGATCGAGGGCACTGAAGCTTTCTTT	TRBV30	TRBJ1-1	NA	TRBD1
CASSLFSGRVGETQYF	TGTGCCAGCAGTTTATTTAGCGGGAGAGTAGGAGAGACCCAGTACTTC	TRBV28	TRBJ2-5	few	TRBD2
CASSLRLAGDGDEQFF	TGTGCCAGCAGCTTGCGACTAGCGGGAGACGGTGATGAGCAGTTCTTC	TRBV11-2	TRBJ2-1	many	TRBD2
CASSSQEAGGEKLFF	TGCGCCAGCAGCTCACAGGAAGCTGGGGGTGAAAAACTGTTTTTT	TRBV5-1	TRBJ1-4	few	NA
CASSQAPGDYEQYF	TGCGCCAGCAGCCAAGCTCCCGGGGACTACGAGCAGTACTTC	TRBV4-3	TRBJ2-7	few	NA
CASMSSGGAYEQYF	TGTGCCAGCATGTCCAGCGGTGGCGCCTACGAGCAGTACTTC	TRBV25-1	TRBJ2-7	few	NA
CASSLGQVYEQYF	TGTGCCAGCAGCTTGGGGCAGGTGTACGAGCAGTACTTC	TRBV5-4	TRBJ2-7	few	NA
CASSPLGDTEAFF	TGTGCCAGCTCACCCCTGGGGGACACTGAAGCTTTCTTT	TRBV18	TRBJ1-1	NA	NA